Presented here are 28 T cell receptor beta chains from one specimen sequenced in a study of blood T cell repertoires in COVID-19. This table comes from immunoSEQ multiplex PCR, and its TCRdb copy is limited to in-frame clones, with some not included. The table lists roughly 570,000 clones, around 90% of them singletons. The sample taken for sequencing was peripheral blood. Every receptor here comes from a woman in her forties or fifties with COVID-19, enrolled during active disease.

The CDR3 nucleotides are TGTGCCAGCAGTGAACGGGACAGCTACGAGCAGTACTTC. It encodes CASSERDSYEQYF. The chain joins TRBV6-1 to TRBJ2-7; 7 bases match TRBD1. Trimming took 2 bases from V and 3 from J; bases not matched to a gene: 1. CDR3 size: 13 residues. Germline CDR1 is MNHNS and CDR2 is SASEGT.

This chain uses TRBV6-5 with TRBJ1-1; 7 positions match TRBD1. CDR3 size: 14 residues. V shed 10 bases and J 1 base; nucleotides not matched to a gene: 9. Germline-derived CDR1 and CDR2 are MNHEY and SVGAGI. CDR3 loop: CATYRGLQNTEAFF. In nucleotides, the CDR3 is TGTGCCACGTACAGGGGATTGCAGAACACTGAAGCTTTCTTT.

The chain is built from TRBV5-1 and TRBJ2-7; D is possibly TRBD2 (5 bases). Looked up from germline, CDR1 is SGHRS and CDR2 is YFSETQ. This CDR3 has 14 residues. Trimming removed 2 bases at V and 6 bases at J, with 15 bases between. The CDR3 reads CASSLGRAVSEQYF. CDR3 DNA sequence: TGCGCCAGCAGCTTAGGGCGGGCTGTAAGCGAGCAGTACTTC. The variable domain in full, with the rest retrieved from reference TRBV5-1 and TRBJ2-7, is KAGVTQTPRYLIKTRGQQVTLSCSPISGHRSVSWYQQTPGQGLQFLFEYFSETQRNKGNFPGRFSGRQFSNSRSEMNVSTLELGDSALYLCASSLGRAVSEQYFGPGTRLTVT.

This CDR3 is CASSSTRGRATDTEAFF. DNA for the CDR3: TGTGCCAGCAGTTCAACCAGGGGCAGGGCGACGGACACTGAAGCTTTCTTT. The V and J genes are TRBV27 and TRBJ1-1; D is possibly TRBD1 (6 bases). Per germline, CDR1 MNHEY and CDR2 SMNVEV (reference sequence). The CDR3 runs 17 residues. Trimming removed 4 bases from V and 3 bases from J, with 21 bases in between.

The CDR3 nucleotides read TGTGCCAGTAGTACCGACATGAATCAGCCCCAGCATTTT. Translation: CASSTDMNQPQHF. V is TRBV19 and J is TRBJ1-5; D ambiguous. With 4 bases removed from V and 4 bases from J, the gap between germline ends came to 8 bases. This CDR3 spans 13 amino acids. CDR1 and CDR2 from the germline V gene are LNHDA and SQIVND (reference sequence).

The V call is TRBV30, the J call TRBJ1-6; 7 bases agree with TRBD1. Germline V lookup: CDR1 GTSNPN, CDR2 SVGIG (reference sequence). This CDR3 is built from 14 residues. V was clipped by 2 bases and J by 9 bases; unmatched bases: 7. The CDR3: CAWSPGQSFSPLHF. CDR3 DNA: TGTGCCTGGAGTCCGGGACAGTCCTTTTCACCCCTCCACTTT.

The rearrangement uses TRBV9 and TRBJ1-3; no reliable D call. The germline V gene has CDR1 SGDLS and CDR2 YYNGEE. CDR3 length: 15 amino acids. Between the trimmed V and J ends, which lost 1 base and 1 base, there was a span of 9 bases. The CDR3 is CASSVSGESGNTIYF. CDR3 coding DNA: TGTGCCAGCAGCGTATCCGGGGAGTCTGGAAACACCATATATTTT.

The V call is TRBV29-1, the J call TRBJ1-2; TRBD1 matches 9 bases. Germline V gene sequence: CDR1 SQVTM, CDR2 ANQGSEA. The CDR3 runs 13 residues. V trimming: 8 bases; J trimming: 2 bases; junction bases outside the gene matches: 6. CDR3 nucleotides: TGCAGCTTCCGGGACAGGGAGAACTATGGCTACACCTTC. As protein: CSFRDRENYGYTF.

The gene calls are TRBV5-1 and TRBJ2-1; 7 bases agree with TRBD1. Per germline, CDR1 SGHRS and CDR2 YFSETQ. With V trimmed by 4 bases and J by 7 bases, 11 bases remained unmatched. This CDR3 is 15 amino acids long. CDR3 coding DNA: TGCGCCAGCAGCCAGGACAGGACTCTGTGGAATGAGCAGTTCTTC. Its protein product is CASSQDRTLWNEQFF.

This clone was seen a few times. The chain joins TRBV30 to TRBJ1-6; a possible D gene is TRBD1 (6 bases). The CDR3 has 14 residues. Trimming stripped 3 bases from V and 10 bases from J, with 16 bases between. Germline CDR1 and CDR2: GTSNPN and SVGIG (reference sequence). CDR3 coding DNA: TGTGCCTGGAGCGAGGGGGTAATAGGATCACCCCTCCACTTT. This sequence encodes CAWSEGVIGSPLHF.

This chain uses TRBV27 with TRBJ2-7; 10 bases are shared with TRBD1. The CDR3 length is 20 residues. The junction had 19 bases not matched to a gene; V was cut back by 5 bases and J by 0 bases. The V gene's germline CDR1 is MNHEY and CDR2 SMNVEV (reference sequence). CDR3: CASSPFFLDRGKKASYEQYF. The CDR3 DNA follows: TGTGCCAGCAGTCCATTTTTCCTGGACAGGGGGAAAAAGGCCTCCTACGAGCAGTACTTC.

The V call is TRBV5-1, the J call TRBJ2-4; 7 nucleotides agree with TRBD1. The length of the CDR3 is 14 residues. J gave up 5 bases and V 0 bases, and 2 bases lay outside the gene matches. From germline, CDR1 is SGHRS and CDR2 YFSETQ. In DNA, the CDR3 is TGCGCCAGCAGCTTGGGGGACAGCCAAAACATTCAGTACTTC. Translation gives CASSLGDSQNIQYF.

V and J are TRBV5-1 and TRBJ1-2; no firm D call. In germline, CDR1 is SGHRS, CDR2 YFSETQ. The V gene lost 5 bases and the J gene lost 8 bases, with 22 bases spanning the gap. The CDR3 is 15 residues long. In DNA form, the CDR3 reads TGCGCCAGCAGAACATCTTCCGAGGGCGCGGGAGGCTACACCTTC. Translation gives CASRTSSEGAGGYTF.

The chain couples TRBV27 to TRBJ2-7; TRBD1 aligns across 7 bases. CDR1 and CDR2 from the germline V gene are MNHEY and SMNVEV (reference sequence). This CDR3 region has 17 residues. With V trimmed by 2 bases and J by 3 bases, 13 bases remained unmatched. The DNA of the CDR3 is TGTGCCAGCAGTTTAGTACACGACAGGGTCTACGACTACGAGCAGTACTTC. This sequence encodes CASSLVHDRVYDYEQYF.

CDR3 in amino acids: CASSSPSSGPKQFF. Here the CDR3 DNA reads TGTGCCAGCAGCTCCCCAAGTAGCGGGCCAAAGCAGTTCTTC. V is TRBV7-9 and J is TRBJ2-1; TRBD2 matches at 7 bases. CDR3 length equals 14 residues. Germline CDR1 reads SEHNR; CDR2 reads FQNEAQ (reference sequence). V lost 4 bases and J lost 11; bases outside the gene matches: 11.

The chain has TRBV2 and TRBJ2-3; perhaps TRBD2 as D (6 bases). The ends were cut back, 8 bases at V and 0 bases at J, with 15 bases in the middle. The CDR3 is 15 residues long. Per germline, CDR1 SNHLY and CDR2 FYNNEI. The CDR3 bases are TGTGCCAGCTACTTCAGCGGGTCTAGCACAGATACGCAGTATTTT. This gives the protein CASYFSGSSTDTQYF.

The rearrangement links TRBV10-1 to TRBJ2-2, with TRBD2 as a possible D gene (5 bases). In germline, CDR1 is WNHNN, CDR2 SYGVQD (reference sequence). This CDR3 is built from 17 residues. Trimming left V 3 bases short and J 6 bases short, with 20 bases between. CDR3 residues: CASSEARAEAAAGELFF. CDR3 DNA sequence: TGCGCCAGCAGTGAAGCCCGCGCGGAAGCGGCGGCCGGGGAGCTGTTTTTT.

This chain links TRBV18 with TRBJ2-3; TRBD1 matches at 8 bases. The CDR3 contains 15 residues. The germline V gene has CDR1 KGHSH and CDR2 LQKENI. The junction had 5 bases not matched to a gene; V was cut back by 6 bases and J by 0 bases. This CDR3 reads CASSRGQGSTDTQYF. In DNA form, the CDR3 reads TGTGCCAGCTCCCGAGGACAGGGCAGCACAGATACGCAGTATTTT.

In regard to this clone: This CDR3 is also generated by other DNA sequences in the sample. V is TRBV29-1 and J is TRBJ1-2; TRBD1 agrees at 8 bases. CDR3 length: 12 amino acids. Germline V lookup: CDR1 SQVTM, CDR2 ANQGSEA. The ends lost 4 bases at V and 8 bases at J; junction bases unmatched: 6. DNA of the CDR3: TGCAGCGTTGCGGGGACAGGAGGGGGCTACACCTTC. Its protein is CSVAGTGGGYTF. The variable domain in full, completed from reference TRBV29-1 and TRBJ1-2, reads SAVISQKPSRDICQRGTSLTIQCQVDSQVTMMFWYRQQPGQSLTLIATANQGSEATYESGFVIDKFPISRPNLTFSTLTVSNMSPEDSSIYLCSVAGTGGGYTFGSGTRLTVV.

The chain joins TRBV9 to TRBJ1-6; maybe TRBD1 (5 bases). Germline loops: CDR1 SGDLS, CDR2 YYNGEE. V dropped 0 bases and J dropped 7 bases, with 11 bases sitting between them. The CDR3 totals 15 residues. The CDR3 sequence is CASSVVGDYNSPLHF. The CDR3 DNA is TGTGCCAGCAGCGTAGTAGGGGACTACAATTCACCCCTCCACTTT.

The V and J genes are TRBV24-1 and TRBJ2-5; 8 bases are a match to TRBD2. The germline V gene has CDR1 KGHDR and CDR2 SFDVKD. The length of the CDR3 is 14 residues. The J segment lost 5 bases and the V segment lost 5 bases, leaving 6 bases of the junction unmatched. CDR3 in amino acids: CATSAGGGRETQYF. The CDR3 DNA sequence: TGTGCCACCAGTGCGGGGGGGGGCAGGGAGACCCAGTACTTC.

This chain uses TRBV7-6 with TRBJ2-7; 12 bases agree with TRBD2. The V gene end was trimmed by 5 bases and the J gene end by 6 bases; junction bases not matched to a gene: 8. Per the germline V gene, CDR1 is SGHVS and CDR2 is FNYEAQ. The CDR3 is 15 residues long. CDR3 in amino acids: CASSPAASGGGEQYF. CDR3 in DNA: TGTGCCAGCAGCCCGGCCGCTAGCGGGGGGGGCGAGCAGTACTTC.

In its sample, this clone was seen a few times. V usage is TRBV30 and J usage is TRBJ1-5, with D maybe TRBD1 (6 bases). The germline V gene has CDR1 GTSNPN and CDR2 SVGIG (reference sequence). The CDR3 runs 13 residues. V was clipped by 2 bases and J by 5 bases, with 10 bases between them. CDR3 coding DNA: TGTGCCTGGAGTCGGACAGCGGATCAGCCCCAGCATTTT. Its protein is CAWSRTADQPQHF.

The chain has TRBV10-3 and TRBJ1-2; D gene uncertain. This CDR3 region has 17 residues. Germline CDR1 reads ENHRY; CDR2 reads SYGVKD. Trimming removed 4 bases from V and 0 bases from J, with 18 bases in between. The CDR3 protein is CAISVRLPGETNYGYTF. CDR3 coding DNA: TGTGCCATCAGTGTTAGACTCCCCGGCGAGACTAACTATGGCTACACCTTC.

The CDR3 here is CAWSATQKDTQYF. The CDR3 region has the DNA TGTGCCTGGAGTGCCACACAGAAAGATACGCAGTATTTT. The V gene is TRBV30, the J gene TRBJ2-3; D is ambiguous. The V end was cut by 1 base, the J end by 5 bases, with 10 bases between. Germline CDR1 GTSNPN, CDR2 SVGIG (reference sequence). There are 13 residues in the CDR3.

The J gene is TRBJ2-6, the V gene TRBV5-4; 10 nucleotides line up with TRBD1. CDR3 length: 17 residues. Trimming took 2 bases from V and 4 from J; bases not matched to a gene: 6. CDR1 SGHNT and CDR2 YYREEE come from the germline V gene (reference sequence). CDR3 DNA: TGTGCCAGCAGCTTCGGGACAGGGGAGCTCGGGGCCAACGTCCTGACTTTC. This codes for CASSFGTGELGANVLTF.

The gene calls are TRBV7-8 and TRBJ2-1, with unresolved D. Germline V gives CDR1 SGHVS, CDR2 FQNEAQ. Trimming took 7 bases from V and 7 from J, leaving 20 bases between them. The CDR3 is 15 residues long. CDR3 loop: CASIAYPGALNEQFF. The CDR3, as DNA: TGTGCCAGCATAGCTTACCCCGGCGCCTTGAATGAGCAGTTCTTC.

The chain has TRBV7-9 and TRBJ2-2, with D unresolved. The V gene lost 5 bases and the J gene lost 2 bases, with 12 bases spanning the gap. Germline loops: CDR1 SEHNR, CDR2 FQNEAQ (reference sequence). CDR3 length: 15 residues. In nucleotides, the CDR3 is TGTGCCAGCAGCCGTTTTCCCAGAAACACCGGGGAGCTGTTTTTT. Its translation: CASSRFPRNTGELFF.